One and the same sample provided the 5 T cell receptor beta chains below, sequenced in a study of shared clonotypes between healthy human individuals. Profiled with immunoSEQ multiplex PCR; TCRdb holds only in-frame clones, not every one. In the table there are some 1 million clones, about 77% of which are singletons. Material for sequencing was memory CD4+ T cells sorted from blood. Subset reported: CD45RA-negative fraction. These receptors were taken from a young man in good health.

The chain couples TRBV6-5 to TRBJ2-7; 7 positions agree with TRBD1. This CDR3 is built from 16 residues. From germline, CDR1 is MNHEY and CDR2 SVGAGI. The V and J ends lost 2 bases and 3 bases, in that order; junction bases with no gene match: 10. CDR3 coding DNA: TGTGCCAGCAGTTACGGAGGCGAGGGGGCGAGCTACGAGCAGTACTTC. Encoded protein: CASSYGGEGASYEQYF.

The genes are TRBV6-5 and TRBJ1-2; no clear D. V lost 0 bases and J lost 6, with 17 bases in between. The germline V gene has CDR1 MNHEY and CDR2 SVGAGI. CDR3 size: 16 residues. The CDR3 DNA reads TGTGCCAGCAGTTACTCGAACCGGCTGAGCGTTAATGGCTACACCTTC. This codes for CASSYSNRLSVNGYTF.

The V and J genes are TRBV4-1 and TRBJ2-1; D is possibly TRBD1 (5 bases). The CDR3 runs to 14 residues. V gave up 0 bases and J gave up 4 bases, with 7 bases separating them. Germline V CDR1 and CDR2: MGHRA, YSYEKL. CDR3 sequence (DNA): TGCGCCAGCAGCCAAGATAGGGGATACAATGAGCAGTTCTTC. As protein: CASSQDRGYNEQFF.

The chain carries TRBV4-1 and TRBJ2-5; D may be TRBD2 (7 bases). V was clipped by 3 bases and J by 7 bases, with 24 bases between them. CDR3 size: 17 residues. In germline, CDR1 is MGHRA, CDR2 YSYEKL. The CDR3 bases are TGCGCCAGCAGCCACGCGAGGGGGGGTTCGGTTTGGGCGACCCAGTACTTC. Translating it yields CASSHARGGSVWATQYF.

This chain connects TRBV12-5 to TRBJ1-1, with a tentative D call TRBD1 (6 bases). The CDR3 length is 16 residues. CDR1 is LGHNT and CDR2 is FRNRAP in the germline V gene. V dropped 7 bases and J dropped 3 bases, with 21 bases sitting between them. The chain's CDR3 is CASENPGHRLDTEAFF. The DNA for the CDR3 is TGTGCTAGTGAAAACCCGGGACATCGATTGGACACTGAAGCTTTCTTT.